The 8 T cell receptor beta chains below come from one sample, sequenced in a study of blood T cell repertoires in COVID-19 (dated by TCRdb to 2020 to 2022). Library preparation used the immunoSEQ multiplex PCR assay. Imported from immuneACCESS, the table was reduced by TCRdb to in-frame sequences with V and J called. These copies leave out some clones; in studies compared against another copy, an unresolved V gene accounts for under half, and the cause of the remainder is not known. For this sample there are roughly 110,000 clones; approximately 88% appear just once. The ten most abundant clones make up 4.2% of the sample. Material for sequencing was peripheral blood. The receptors originated from a human donor in a cohort sampled during active COVID-19.

This chain joins TRBV2 and TRBJ1-4; TRBD1 matches 7 bases. Germline V CDR1 and CDR2: SNHLY, FYNNEI. The J segment lost 7 bases and the V segment lost 4 bases, leaving 6 bases of the junction unmatched. The CDR3 runs 14 residues. The CDR3 spells CASSGQGVREKLFF. In nucleotides, the CDR3 is TGTGCCAGCAGTGGACAGGGCGTTCGTGAAAAACTGTTTTTT. The variable domain in full, with the rest retrieved from reference TRBV2 and TRBJ1-4, is EPEVTQTPSHQVTQMGQEVILRCVPISNHLYFYWYRQILGQKVEFLVSFYNNEISEKSEIFDDQFSVERPDGSNFTLKIRSTKLEDSAMYFCASSGQGVREKLFFGSGTQLSVL.

The rearrangement joins TRBV3-1 (or the pseudogene TRBV3-2) to TRBJ2-7; D gene uncertain. This CDR3 comprises 16 residues. Germline-derived CDR1 and CDR2 are LGHDT and YNNKEL (reference sequence). Trimming stripped 0 bases from V and 3 bases from J, with 15 bases between. As DNA, the CDR3 is TGTGCCAGCAGCCAAGATGTGGCTGGGCACCACTACGAGCAGTACTTC. Protein product: CASSQDVAGHHYEQYF.

The rearrangement uses TRBV4-1 and TRBJ2-1; TRBD2 aligns across 7 bases. The CDR3 has 16 amino acids. Trimming removed 0 bases from V and 10 bases from J; junction bases left unmatched: 12. Germline V CDR1 and CDR2: MGHRA, YSYEKL. CDR3 sequence (DNA): TGCGCCAGCAGCCAAGAAGGCGGGAGTTCCTCGAGAGAGCAGTTCTTC. This gives the protein CASSQEGGSSSREQFF.

The chain joins TRBV18 to TRBJ2-1; D gene unclear. V was clipped by 0 bases and J by 10 bases, with 13 bases between them. This CDR3 has 14 residues. Germline loops: CDR1 KGHSH, CDR2 LQKENI. CDR3 loop: CASSPPTGYGEQFF. CDR3 bases: TGTGCCAGCTCACCACCGACCGGGTACGGAGAGCAGTTCTTC.

The rearrangement uses TRBV6-5 and TRBJ2-7; 8 bases are a match to TRBD2. The CDR3 extends over 15 amino acids. Germline values: CDR1 MNHEY, CDR2 SVGAGI. J was trimmed by 0 bases and V by 6 bases; bases with no gene match: 7. The CDR3 bases are TGTGCCAGCAGCTTAGCGGGATCAAGCTCCTACGAGCAGTACTTC. This sequence encodes CASSLAGSSSYEQYF.

The chain employs TRBV5-1 and TRBJ2-3, with 10 bases that match TRBD2. The germline V gene has CDR1 SGHRS and CDR2 YFSETQ. The length of the CDR3 is 16 residues. With 4 bases clipped from V and 0 bases from J, the junction kept 5 bases outside the gene matches. CDR3 sequence: CASSTGLAASTDTQYF. CDR3 coding DNA: TGCGCCAGCAGCACCGGACTAGCGGCTAGCACAGATACGCAGTATTTT.

This chain connects TRBV5-8 to TRBJ1-1; 9 nucleotides match TRBD1. The length of the CDR3 is 14 residues. In germline, CDR1 is SGHTS, CDR2 YDEGEE. Trimming cost V 0 bases and J 7 bases; bases outside gene matches: 4. In DNA, the CDR3 is TGTGCCAGCAGCTTGGGACAGGGGGTCGATGAAGCTTTCTTT. Encoded protein: CASSLGQGVDEAFF.

In this sample, this clone turned up once. The chain carries TRBV19 and TRBJ1-2; 11 bases map to TRBD1. V shed 7 bases, J shed 2 bases, and the junction held 3 bases outside the gene matches. CDR3 length: 14 amino acids. The germline gives CDR1 LNHDA, CDR2 SQIVND (reference sequence). In nucleotides, the CDR3 is TGTGCCAGTACTAGGGACAGGGGGAACTATGGCTACACCTTC. Amino acids: CASTRDRGNYGYTF.